Described below is a single T cell receptor (beta chain) sequence and its context. Its specificity is unknown. A junction end diverges from the germline sequence, so it may reflect a read error. Germline assignment: CDR1 MNHEY and CDR2 SMNVEV (reference sequence). The CDR3 is 19 residues long. Study observations and caveats: Tumor memory CD4+ T cell TCR gene usage was found to cluster with blood and lymph node memory CD4+ cells and with lymph node naive CD4+ cells. Tumor Treg TCRs overlapped most with tumor naive CD4+ cells.

Semi-nested PCR with Nested Universal Primer A followed constant-region reverse priming of full-length variable regions. TCRdb recomputed calls from the 5' RACE reads with MiXCR, one row per CDR3 protein. The table includes tens of thousands of distinct CDR3 sequences, 25% to 35% detected once. The genes are TRBV27 and TRBJ1-5; 7 positions agree with TRBD1. This clonotype was obtained from a female donor with breast cancer. Sequenced: naive CD4+ T cells sorted from blood. Subset of the sample: naive CD4+ T cells, CD4+CD45RA+CD25-. The CDR3 nucleotides read TGTGTCAGCAGTCCGATTCAGGGACAGCCGGAGGATAGCAATCAGCCCCAGCATTTT. Its protein is CVSSPIQGQPEDSNQPQHF.